This TCR beta chain was sequenced for a study of cytomegalovirus exposure and HLA in healthy donors. Each of the donors was a healthy bone marrow donor. Vbeta (60) and Jbeta (13) primers were used in the PCR. Profiled with immunoSEQ multiplex PCR; TCRdb holds only in-frame clones, not every one. Of roughly 52,000 clones in the sample, around 82% are singletons; the top ten hold less than 1.5%. General study points: A few V segments could not be told apart, such as TRBV6-2 and TRBV6-3, and were left out. Follow-up analysis seemed to connect common viral pathogens with several of the most significant clusters identified.

V shed 1 base, J shed 0 bases, and the junction held 6 bases outside the gene matches. Germline loops: CDR1 SGHVS, CDR2 FQNEAQ. The CDR3 covers 16 residues. A remark on this clone: No antigen is known for it.

J is TRBJ2-7 and V is TRBV7-8, with 7 bases identical to TRBD2. The clonotype originates from a female donor in good health and CMV-seronegative. Sample: PBMCs. This chain's CDR3 is CASSLGVGTTSYEQYF. In DNA form, the CDR3 reads TGTGCCAGCAGCTTAGGGGTGGGGACTACCTCCTACGAGCAGTACTTC. The whole variable domain, filled in from reference TRBV7-8 and TRBJ2-7, reads GAGVSQSPRYKVAKRGQDVALRCDPISGHVSLFWYQQALGQGPEFLTYFQNEAQLDKSGLPSDRFFAERPEGSVSTLKIQRTQQEDSAVYLCASSLGVGTTSYEQYFGPGTRLTVT.